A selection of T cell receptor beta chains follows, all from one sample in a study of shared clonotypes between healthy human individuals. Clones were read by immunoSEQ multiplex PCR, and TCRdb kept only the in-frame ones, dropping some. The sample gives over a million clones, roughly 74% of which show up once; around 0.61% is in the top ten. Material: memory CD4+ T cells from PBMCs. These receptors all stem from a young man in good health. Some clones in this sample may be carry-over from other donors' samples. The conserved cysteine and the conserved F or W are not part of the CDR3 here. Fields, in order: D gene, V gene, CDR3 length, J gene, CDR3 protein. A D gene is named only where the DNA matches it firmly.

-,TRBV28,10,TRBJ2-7,ASSQEYDEQY
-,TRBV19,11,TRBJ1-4,ASSVKSGEKLF
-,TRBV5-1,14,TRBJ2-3,ASSLGGKVLADTQY
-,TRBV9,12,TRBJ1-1,ASSPGPERTEAF
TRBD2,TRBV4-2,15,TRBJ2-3,ASSQEATSGATDTQY
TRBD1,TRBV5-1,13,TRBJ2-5,ASSLGQGGVLTQY
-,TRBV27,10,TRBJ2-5,ASSLGSGTQY
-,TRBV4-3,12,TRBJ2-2,ASSQVGGTGELF
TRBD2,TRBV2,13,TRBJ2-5,ASNPGTREGGTQY
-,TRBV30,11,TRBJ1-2,ASQSGDNYGYT
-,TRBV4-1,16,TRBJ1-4,ASSQPFVGGLGGEKLF
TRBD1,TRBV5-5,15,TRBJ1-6,ASSLDRGSSYNSPLH
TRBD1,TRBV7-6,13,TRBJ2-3,ASSRSGTGWNTQY
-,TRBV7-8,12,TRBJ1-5,ASSLSPYNQPQH
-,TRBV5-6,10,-,ASSRASYEQY
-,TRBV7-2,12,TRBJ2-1,ASGHRGGTNEQF
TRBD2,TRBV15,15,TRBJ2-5,ATSRDPLAGAGETQY
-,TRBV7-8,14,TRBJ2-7,ASSLAGGGSLDEQY
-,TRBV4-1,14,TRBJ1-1,ASSQDQGLRNTEAF
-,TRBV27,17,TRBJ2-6,ASSLVNPSGAGGANVLT
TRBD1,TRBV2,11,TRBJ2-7,ASSSQTGAEQY
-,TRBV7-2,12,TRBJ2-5,ASSSQGGEETQY
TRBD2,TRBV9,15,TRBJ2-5,ASSVSAVAGGMETQY